This T cell receptor (beta chain) came from a study of T cells in localized non-small cell lung cancer. Study observations and caveats: Highest T cell clonality was seen in uninvolved adjacent lung, surpassing that measured in tumor. A median of around 60 clones ranked among the top 100 in tumor appeared in adjacent lung. Multi-region tumor sequencing was not done, so intratumor heterogeneity could not be excluded. A denser population of T cells in blood accompanied longer overall survival.

Data came from immunoSEQ multiplex PCR; TCRdb stores just in-frame clones and leaves some out. This sample has over 40,000 clones, with about 88% found just once. The CDR3 sequence is 15 residues long. Trimming removed 0 bases from V and 0 bases from J, with 9 bases in between. The V gene's germline CDR1 is SGHRS and CDR2 YFSETQ. Remarks on this clone: As yet, its antigen is unknown.

The chain combines TRBV5-1 with TRBJ2-5, with D possibly TRBD2 on 5 matching bases. Sample: peripheral blood, taken before any cancer treatment. The receptor comes from a woman aged 18 to 55 with stage III lung adenocarcinoma. The DNA of the CDR3 is TGCGCCAGCAGCTTGGCAGGACTGTACCAAGAGACCCAGTACTTC. As protein: CASSLAGLYQETQYF.